These 23 T cell receptor beta chains were all obtained from the same sample, sequenced in a study of tumor-infiltrating lymphocytes in oesophageal squamous cell carcinoma. MiXCR, run by TCRdb on the PCR reads, gives a single entry per CDR3 protein. Among fewer than 11,000 distinct CDR3 sequences listed, approximately 59% were seen once. Material for sequencing was esophageal tumor tissue. The receptor source for this set is a female donor with esophageal squamous cell carcinoma.

CDR3 coding DNA: TGTGCCAGCAGCCAGGGACCAGCCTTGGATGAGCAGTACTTC. Encoded protein: CASSQGPALDEQYF. The chain links TRBV7-2 to TRBJ2-1; either TRBD1 or TRBD2 may supply D (5 bases each). The J call is in doubt because the DNA end fits TRBJ2-7 better. CDR3 size: 14 residues. Germline CDR1 reads SGHTA; CDR2 reads FQGNSA.

This chain connects TRBV20-1 to TRBJ2-5; D assignment may be TRBD1 or TRBD2 (5 bases each). The J call may be incorrect, as the DNA end agrees better with TRBJ2-1. The V gene's germline CDR1 is DFQATT and CDR2 SNEGSKA (reference sequence). The CDR3 covers 14 residues. CDR3 in amino acids: CSATVQGGPGTQFF. The CDR3 DNA reads as TGCAGTGCTACGGTGCAGGGCGGGCCGGGGACCCAGTTCTTC.

This clonotype was picked up many times. This chain connects TRBV6-1 to TRBJ2-2; 9 nucleotides match TRBD1. V lost 6 bases and J lost 0; bases outside the gene matches: 2. The CDR3 totals 15 residues. Germline loops: CDR1 MNHNS, CDR2 SASEGT. The DNA for the CDR3 is TGTGCCAGCAGCCGACAGGGGGCGAACACCGGGGAGCTGTTTTTT. Amino acids: CASSRQGANTGELFF.

This clonotype appeared a single time. The genes are TRBV29-1 and TRBJ2-3, with a possible D match to TRBD1 (6 bases). Gene TRBJ2-7 matches the end of the DNA better, so the J call may be wrong. Per germline, CDR1 SQVTM and CDR2 ANQGSEA. The CDR3 length is 14 residues. CDR3 coding DNA: TGCAGCGTGGCGCGACAGGCCGACTCCTACGAGCAGTACTTC. This sequence encodes CSVARQADSYEQYF.

This clonotype came up many times. The rearrangement uses TRBV19 and TRBJ1-1; D call uncertain. V lost 4 bases and J 5 bases, leaving 8 bases between the germline ends. The germline V gene has CDR1 LNHDA and CDR2 SQIVND (reference sequence). The CDR3 runs to 12 residues. The DNA of the CDR3 is TGTGCCAGTAGTAAAGGATGGACTGAAGCTTTCTTT. Translating it yields CASSKGWTEAFF.

The genes are TRBV12-3 or TRBV12-4 and TRBJ2-7, with D uncertain. The end of the DNA is better explained by TRBJ2-5, so the J call may be wrong. The CDR3 has 13 amino acids. For the CDR3, the DNA is TGTGCCAGCAGTAAAGCTAGGCAAGAGACCCAGTACTTC. Translating it yields CASSKARQETQYF.

In the case of this clonotype: Given the absence of the conserved phenylalanine or tryptophan at the CDR3 end, a read error is likely. Because the CDR3's place on the DNA is in doubt, the DNA is left out and the CDR3 is given as listed by TCRdb. The rearrangement uses TRBV7-2 and TRBJ2-5; the table's TRBD1 call for D was not verified on the DNA. Ends included, the CDR3 has 16 residues. Germline V gene lookup returns CDR1 SGHTA and CDR2 FQGNSA. CDR3 region: CASSLLASEGEQYFGS.

By its share, this clonotype is medium-sized. The chain joins TRBV4-2 to TRBJ2-3; 11 bases match TRBD2. With 4 bases clipped from V and 0 bases from J, the junction kept 3 bases outside the gene matches. The CDR3 is 16 residues long. Germline CDR1 and CDR2: LGHNA and YNFKEQ. The CDR3 bases are TGTGCCAGCAGCCGACGGACTAGCGGGAGCACAGATACGCAGTATTTT. As protein: CASSRRTSGSTDTQYF.

This clonotype counts as medium-sized. The genes are TRBV7-8 and TRBJ1-4; no clear D. Between the trimmed V and J ends, which lost 1 base and 8 bases, there was a span of 11 bases. The CDR3 contains 14 residues. From germline, CDR1 is SGHVS and CDR2 FQNEAQ. The CDR3: CASSLEGRWEKLFF. The CDR3 DNA is TGTGCCAGCAGCTTAGAAGGTAGATGGGAAAAACTGTTTTTT.

The chain links TRBV12-3 or TRBV12-4 to TRBJ2-7; TRBD2 aligns across 7 bases. The CDR3 has 14 residues. The ends lost 6 bases at V and 4 bases at J; junction bases unmatched: 9. The CDR3 sequence: CASRFAGERYEQYF. CDR3 DNA sequence: TGTGCCAGCAGGTTCGCGGGAGAGCGGTACGAGCAGTACTTC.

The count of this clonotype is one. The chain couples TRBV7-3 to TRBJ2-6, with D uncertain. V gave up 2 bases and J gave up 4 bases, with 12 bases separating them. The CDR3 is 16 residues long. The germline V gene has CDR1 SGHTA and CDR2 FQGTGA. CDR3 residues: CASSLAGAVGANVLTF. DNA of the CDR3: TGTGCCAGCAGCTTAGCCGGTGCGGTCGGGGCCAACGTCCTGACTTTC.

The chain combines TRBV11-2 with TRBJ1-1; D gene uncertain. V lost 2 bases and J lost 11, with 9 bases in between. Germline V gives CDR1 SGHAT, CDR2 FQNNGV. The length of the CDR3 is 11 residues. CDR3 loop: CASSLLGSAFF. For the CDR3, the DNA is TGTGCCAGCAGCTTATTGGGCAGTGCTTTCTTT.

The rearrangement joins TRBV6-6 to TRBJ2-5; 11 bases map to TRBD2. With V trimmed by 10 bases and J by 0 bases, 10 bases remained unmatched. This CDR3 has 16 amino acids. The germline V gene encodes CDR1 MNHNY and CDR2 SVGAGI (reference sequence). CDR3 residues: CATWLVAGGNQETQYF. Here the CDR3 DNA reads TGTGCCACCTGGTTGGTAGCGGGGGGGAACCAAGAGACCCAGTACTTC.

This clonotype was seen repeatedly, ten times or more. This chain joins TRBV7-3 and TRBJ1-1, with D possibly matching TRBD1 (5 bases). CDR1 SGHTA and CDR2 FQGTGA come from the germline V gene. CDR3 length: 15 residues. V shed 1 base and J shed 0 bases, with 9 bases lying between them. The CDR3 is CASSLSGGMNTEAFF. CDR3 sequence (DNA): TGTGCCAGCAGCTTAAGTGGGGGGATGAACACTGAAGCTTTCTTT.

V usage is TRBV28 and J usage is TRBJ2-1; no reliable D call. The closer fit of TRBJ2-7 to the DNA end suggests the J call may be wrong. Germline values: CDR1 MDHEN, CDR2 SYDVKM. This CDR3 has 16 residues. The CDR3 DNA is TGTGCCAGCAGTTCCGCAACGATTCTAAGCTCCTACGAGCAGTACTTC. Its protein is CASSSATILSSYEQYF.

The V gene is TRBV7-6, the J gene TRBJ2-3, with D perhaps matching TRBD1 (5 bases). With 0 bases removed from V and 13 bases from J, the gap between germline ends came to 14 bases. This CDR3 is built from 13 residues. CDR1 and CDR2 (germline): SGHVS, FNYEAQ. In DNA form, the CDR3 reads TGTGCCAGCAGCTTAGCTGGGGCTAGTCAGGAGTATTTT. Residues: CASSLAGASQEYF.

This clonotype has just a few counts. The rearrangement joins TRBV7-2 to TRBJ2-5; D not resolved. Germline assignment: CDR1 SGHTA and CDR2 FQGNSA. The CDR3 contains 12 residues. Trimming took off 0 bases at V and 4 bases at J, with 3 bases between the two ends. The CDR3 is CASSLARETQYF. CDR3 bases: TGTGCCAGCAGCTTAGCGCGAGAGACCCAGTACTTC.

The rearrangement uses TRBV12-3 or TRBV12-4 and TRBJ2-2; TRBD1 might be the D (6 bases). V lost 6 bases to trimming and J lost 5 bases, with 13 bases between them. The CDR3 runs 14 residues. The CDR3 reads CASSPAGVTGELFF. In nucleotides, the CDR3 is TGTGCCAGCAGCCCCGCAGGGGTTACCGGGGAGCTGTTTTTT.

The chain links TRBV5-3 to TRBJ2-7, with D possibly TRBD2 on 5 matching bases. TRBV5-3 is recorded as an ORF, its role being uncertain. Trimming took 8 bases from V and 7 from J, leaving 16 bases between them. This CDR3 has 12 residues. This CDR3 reads CASSGRVREQYF. The CDR3 coding sequence is TGTGCCAGCAGCGGAAGGGTCCGAGAGCAGTACTTC.

This clonotype is judged medium-sized (0.01 to 0.1%). The rearrangement joins TRBV10-3 to TRBJ2-7; the match to TRBD1 covers 7 bases. The CDR3 runs to 15 residues. With V trimmed by 10 bases and J by 4 bases, 16 bases remained unmatched. The germline V gene has CDR1 ENHRY and CDR2 SYGVKD. The CDR3 bases are TGTGCCACCGTCTTTCCCGGGACAGATTCTTACGAGCAGTACTTC. Amino acid sequence: CATVFPGTDSYEQYF.

The chain recombines TRBV7-8 with TRBJ2-5; TRBD2 matches 8 bases. The CDR3 covers 15 residues. The ends lost 1 base at V and 5 bases at J; junction bases unmatched: 6. Germline-derived CDR1 and CDR2 are SGHVS and FQNEAQ. CDR3 residues: CASSLVSSGRETQYF. The CDR3 DNA follows: TGTGCCAGCAGCTTAGTCTCTAGCGGGCGGGAGACCCAGTACTTC.

This clonotype showed up just a few times. This chain uses TRBV28 with TRBJ2-7; 9 nucleotides align to TRBD1. The CDR3 has 15 amino acids. Germline V gene data show CDR1 as MDHEN and CDR2 as SYDVKM. V lost 5 bases and J lost 6; bases outside the gene matches: 11. CDR3 nucleotides: TGTGCCAGCAGTCCATACCCGGGACAGGGTGTCGAGCAGTACTTC. Amino acid sequence: CASSPYPGQGVEQYF. Looking up the rest from reference TRBV28 and TRBJ2-7 gives the full variable domain: DVKVTQSSRYLVKRTGEKVFLECVQDMDHENMFWYRQDPGLGLRLIYFSYDVKMKEKGDIPEGYSVSREKKERFSLILESASTNQTSMYLCASSPYPGQGVEQYFGPGTRLTVT.

The chain joins TRBV9 to TRBJ2-1; TRBD1 aligns across 9 bases. The closer fit of TRBJ2-7 to the DNA end suggests the J call may be wrong. Germline V gene lookup returns CDR1 SGDLS and CDR2 YYNGEE. There are 13 residues in the CDR3. The DNA for the CDR3 is TGTGCCACGGACAGGGGACCCTCCTACGAGCAGTACTTC. It specifies CATDRGPSYEQYF.